This T cell receptor (beta chain) was found in a study of CD8 T cells in Susac syndrome. After extraction with the RNeasy kit, roughly 0.5 to 1 ug of the RNA was reverse transcribed using random hexamers. A single record per CDR3 protein comes from TCRdb applying MiXCR to the immunoSEQ multiplex PCR reads. The profile covers about 100,000 distinct CDR3 sequences, with 95% appearing a single time and approximately 0.3% taken by the ten largest. This CDR3 contains 12 residues. Germline V gives CDR1 KGHDR, CDR2 SFDVKD. V dropped 4 bases and J dropped 10 bases, with 12 bases sitting between them. The chain recombines TRBV24-1 with TRBJ1-1; D is possibly TRBD1 (6 bases). This TCR was recovered from a human donor with Susac syndrome. What was sequenced was CD8+ T cells from PBMCs. The CDR3 here is CATSEPGVGAFF. The CDR3 nucleotides are TGTGCCACCAGTGAGCCAGGGGTTGGAGCTTTCTTT.